The sequence of this T cell receptor (beta chain) was determined in a study of shared clonotypes between healthy human individuals. Study-level background: Three plates were used per donor for CD4 naive, three for CD4 memory, two for CD8 naive and one for CD8 memory.

In the sorted-subset replicate PCRs, 150 to 200 ng DNA, 25,000 to 30,000 T cell genomes, was used. The data were produced by immunoSEQ multiplex PCR, yet TCRdb's version contains in-frame clones alone and is incomplete. The sample holds 980,000 or so clones, approximately 80% seen once. Every donor, a Caucasian adult, lived in Nashville, Tennessee. CD4+ cell separation produced CD45RA+ naive and CD45RA-negative memory subsets. The sequence was collected from a young man in good health. The sequenced sample consisted of memory CD4+ T cells sorted from blood. The subset denotes: CD45RA-negative fraction.

The CDR3 nucleotides read TGTGCCAGCAGCTCCGACGGGAACACTGAAGCTTTCTTT. This translates into CASSSDGNTEAFF. The rearrangement uses TRBV5-4 and TRBJ1-1, with D uncertain. From germline, CDR1 is SGHNT and CDR2 YYREEE (reference sequence). V was pared by 3 bases and J by 1 base, with 7 bases between. CDR3 size: 13 residues.